The 4 T cell receptor beta chains below were found in one sample sequenced in a study of cytomegalovirus exposure and HLA in healthy donors. PCR involved 60 Vbeta and 13 Jbeta primers. TCRdb's copy holds only in-frame clones and misses some; the assay was immunoSEQ multiplex PCR. The sample lists under 150,000 clones; 70% to 80% were seen once. The sample was PBMCs. Receptors originate from a female donor in good health and CMV-seropositive.

The chain uses TRBV19 and TRBJ1-2; 9 bases fit TRBD1. The CDR3 is made up of 17 amino acids. The V segment lost 5 bases and the J segment 4 bases; nucleotides outside the gene matches: 14. Germline V gives CDR1 LNHDA, CDR2 SQIVND (reference sequence). CDR3 residues: CASSLSNTGTGSYGYTF. As DNA, the CDR3 is TGTGCCAGTAGTCTCTCCAACACCGGGACAGGGTCCTATGGCTACACCTTC.

This chain joins TRBV9 and TRBJ2-7, with 7 bases fitting TRBD2. In germline, CDR1 is SGDLS, CDR2 YYNGEE. There are 14 residues in the CDR3. The trim removed 0 bases at V and 0 bases at J, leaving 0 bases unmatched. CDR3 protein: CASSVGGSSYEQYF. The CDR3 DNA reads as TGTGCCAGCAGCGTAGGCGGGAGCTCCTACGAGCAGTACTTC. The full variable domain, its missing parts supplied by reference TRBV9 and TRBJ2-7, is DSGVTQTPKHLITATGQRVTLRCSPRSGDLSVYWYQQSLDQGLQFLIQYYNGEERAKGNILERFSAQQFPDLHSELNLSSLELGDSALYFCASSVGGSSYEQYFGPGTRLTVT.

This clone appeared a single time. J is TRBJ1-2 and V is TRBV7-9; D may be TRBD1 (6 bases). This CDR3 spans 15 amino acids. The germline CDR1 and CDR2 sequences are SEHNR and FQNEAQ (reference sequence). Trimming stripped 1 base from V and 4 bases from J, with 13 bases between. The CDR3 loop is CASSLGQTGIYGYTF. For the CDR3, the DNA is TGTGCCAGCAGCTTAGGGCAAACAGGGATCTATGGCTACACCTTC.

V is TRBV6-1 and J is TRBJ2-5; 15 positions agree with TRBD2. The V segment lost 5 bases and the J segment 1 base; nucleotides outside the gene matches: 8. The germline CDR1 and CDR2 sequences are MNHNS and SASEGT. This CDR3 has 18 residues. The CDR3, as DNA: TGTGCCAGCAGTAAAGGGACTAGCGGGGGGCCTAGCCAAGAGACCCAGTACTTC. Its translation is CASSKGTSGGPSQETQYF.